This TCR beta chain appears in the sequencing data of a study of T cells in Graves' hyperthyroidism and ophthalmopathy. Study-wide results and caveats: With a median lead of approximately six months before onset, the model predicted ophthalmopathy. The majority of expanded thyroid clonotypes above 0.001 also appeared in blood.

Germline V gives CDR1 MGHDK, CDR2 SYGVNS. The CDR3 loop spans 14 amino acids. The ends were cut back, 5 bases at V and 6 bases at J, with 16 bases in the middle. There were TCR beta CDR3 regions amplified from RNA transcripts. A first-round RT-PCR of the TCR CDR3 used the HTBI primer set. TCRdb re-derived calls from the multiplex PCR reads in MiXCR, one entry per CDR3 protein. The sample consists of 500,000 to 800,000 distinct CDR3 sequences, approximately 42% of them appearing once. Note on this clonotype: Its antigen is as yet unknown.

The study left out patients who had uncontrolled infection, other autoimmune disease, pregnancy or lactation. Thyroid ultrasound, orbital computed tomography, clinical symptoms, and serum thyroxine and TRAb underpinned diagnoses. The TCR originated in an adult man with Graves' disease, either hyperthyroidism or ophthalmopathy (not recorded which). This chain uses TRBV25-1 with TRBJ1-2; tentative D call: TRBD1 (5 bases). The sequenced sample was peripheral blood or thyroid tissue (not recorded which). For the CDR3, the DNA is TGTGCCAGCAGTTTCTCTGAGGGGTTCCATGGCTACACCTTC. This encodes CASSFSEGFHGYTF.